These T cell receptor beta chains were read from a single sample in a study of blood T cell repertoires in COVID-19. Measured with immunoSEQ multiplex PCR; TCRdb has only the in-frame clones, and not every one. The sample has around 150,000 clones; just over 90% are singletons. Input material: peripheral blood. Receptors were obtained from a woman in her fifties or sixties with COVID-19, enrolled during active disease. Both conserved end residues are part of each CDR3. The D gene is left open where the match is weak. Only part of the rows carry a size: once, few, many, or a class if the clone is expanded.

clone_size	v_call	d_call	j_call	cdr3_nt	cdr3_aa
.	TRBV7-8	.	TRBJ1-3	TGTGCCAGCAGCTTAGGGTTTGAGAACACCATATATTTT	CASSLGFENTIYF
once	TRBV11-2	TRBD1	TRBJ1-2	TGTGCCAGCAGCTTGACCGGGACAGGTTTCTATGGCTACACCTTC	CASSLTGTGFYGYTF
.	TRBV5-1	TRBD1	TRBJ1-6	TGCGCCAGCAGTATAACGGGGGACAGATTAAATTCACCCCTCCACTTT	CASSITGDRLNSPLHF
.	TRBV5-4	.	TRBJ2-6	TGTGCCACCTATGGATTACGGGGTCCCGTCTCTGGGGCCAACGTCCTGACTTTC	CATYGLRGPVSGANVLTF
once	TRBV7-9	TRBD1	TRBJ2-7	TGTGCCAGCAGCTTCGACAGGGGGGCCGAGCAGTACTTC	CASSFDRGAEQYF
once	TRBV29-1	.	TRBJ1-2	TGCAGCGTTGAGGGCGGCTACACCTTC	CSVEGGYTF
.	TRBV11-2	TRBD2	TRBJ2-1	TGTGCCAGCAGCTCATTGCGGACTAGCGGGGAGCTATACAATGAGCAGTTCTTC	CASSSLRTSGELYNEQFF
.	TRBV4-3	.	TRBJ1-6	TGCGCCAGCAGCCTCGCTTCCCGGGGCTCCTATAATTCACCCCTCCACTTT	CASSLASRGSYNSPLHF
.	TRBV27	TRBD1	TRBJ1-2	TGTGCCAGCAGTCACAGGGGGTCGCGAGGCTACACCTTC	CASSHRGSRGYTF
.	TRBV4-1	.	TRBJ2-1	TGCGCCAGCAGCCAAGGCCCGGGGAGTTTGAATGAGCAGTTCTTC	CASSQGPGSLNEQFF
few	TRBV10-3	TRBD1	TRBJ2-7	TGTGCCATCAGTGATTCAGGGGGCGGTTACGAGCAGTACTTC	CAISDSGGGYEQYF
.	TRBV3-1/TRBV3-2	.	TRBJ1-4	TGTGCCAGCAGCTCCACACAGGGACGGAAACTGTTTTTT	CASSSTQGRKLFF
.	TRBV5-4	.	TRBJ2-7	TGTGCCAGCAGCTCGGGATCCTCTTCCTACGAGCAGTACTTC	CASSSGSSSYEQYF
.	TRBV7-9	.	TRBJ1-2	TGTGCCAGCAGCTGGAGCAATAATGGCTACACCTTC	CASSWSNNGYTF
.	TRBV28	.	TRBJ2-7	TGTGCCAGCAGTCCCGCGGCAGGGATACACGAGCAGTACTTC	CASSPAAGIHEQYF
.	TRBV3-1/TRBV3-2	.	TRBJ1-5	TGTGCCAGCAGCCAAGGAAGGGGTGGCAATCAGCCCCAGCATTTT	CASSQGRGGNQPQHF
.	TRBV11-2	.	TRBJ2-2	TGTGCCAGCAGTCCCAGGACAGCCGACGGGGAGCTGTTTTTT	CASSPRTADGELFF
.	TRBV4-2	TRBD1	TRBJ1-1	TGTGCCAGCAGATTAGACAGGGCCCTCAACACTGAAGCTTTCTTT	CASRLDRALNTEAFF
.	TRBV3-1/TRBV3-2	TRBD2	TRBJ2-2	TGTGCCAGCAGCCGAAACCCGGGACTAGCGGGGGGGGACACCGGGGAGCTGTTTTTT	CASSRNPGLAGGDTGELFF
.	TRBV19	TRBD1	TRBJ1-2	TGTGCCAGTAGTACAACCGGGACAGCACGTGGCTACACCTTC	CASSTTGTARGYTF
.	TRBV14	.	TRBJ1-2	TGTGCCAGCAGCCCCCATGGGGCAGGGATGCACGTGATTCCTGGCTATGGCTACACCTTC	CASSPHGAGMHVIPGYGYTF
.	TRBV11-2	.	TRBJ2-1	TGTGCCAGCAGCTTTACGGGGACTTCTTACAATGAGCAGTTCTTC	CASSFTGTSYNEQFF
.	TRBV5-4	TRBD1	TRBJ1-5	TGTGCCAGCAGCCCCGACAGGGATAGCAATCAGCCCCAGCATTTT	CASSPDRDSNQPQHF
.	TRBV10-3	.	TRBJ1-1	TGTGCCATCAGTGGAAGTACAGCGAACACTGAAGCTTTCTTT	CAISGSTANTEAFF
.	TRBV19	.	TRBJ1-2	TGTGCCACCGCGGACAGTCCGCCTAACTATGGCTACACCTTC	CATADSPPNYGYTF
few	TRBV9	TRBD1	TRBJ1-2	TGTGCCAGCAGCGACTCCGGGACAGGGGACTATGGCTACACCTTC	CASSDSGTGDYGYTF
.	TRBV4-3	TRBD1	TRBJ1-4	TGCGCCAGCAGCCAAGAATATAGGGGGCCTAATGAAAAACTGTTTTTT	CASSQEYRGPNEKLFF
.	TRBV5-1	.	TRBJ1-1	TGCGCCAGCAGTACAGGGAACACTGAAGCTTTCTTT	CASSTGNTEAFF
once	TRBV3-1/TRBV3-2	.	TRBJ2-1	TGTGCCAGCAGCCAAGAGGCCGGGTCTGAGCAGTTCTTC	CASSQEAGSEQFF
.	TRBV10-3	.	TRBJ1-2	TGTGCCTTATCACGGGACAACGTTAACTATGGCTACACCTTC	CALSRDNVNYGYTF
.	TRBV7-8	TRBD1	TRBJ1-2	TGTGCCAGCCGTACAGGGGACTATGGCTACACCTTC	CASRTGDYGYTF
.	TRBV5-6	TRBD1	TRBJ2-1	TGTGCCAGCAGCGTTGACAGGGTAGGCTCCTACAATGAGCAGTTCTTC	CASSVDRVGSYNEQFF
.	TRBV2	TRBD1	TRBJ2-2	TGTGCCAGCAGTTCACAGGGGTCGGAGAACACCGGGGAGCTGTTTTTT	CASSSQGSENTGELFF
few	TRBV11-2	.	TRBJ1-2	TGTGCCAGCAGCTTAGAGTCACGGACTCCACTTTCTGGTGGCTACACCTTC	CASSLESRTPLSGGYTF
.	TRBV19	TRBD1	TRBJ1-2	TGTGCCAGTAGCACACAGGGGACTAACTATGGCTACACCTTC	CASSTQGTNYGYTF
.	TRBV29-1	TRBD1	TRBJ1-1	TGCAGCGGAGGGGACAGGAACACTGAAGCTTTCTTT	CSGGDRNTEAFF
.	TRBV5-8	.	TRBJ1-2	TGTGCCAGCAGCTTAGTCGGGGGAGAGGACTATGGCTACACCTTC	CASSLVGGEDYGYTF
.	TRBV11-2	.	TRBJ1-1	TGTGCCAGCAGCTTAGAGAGACAGGCCAGCCCTGAAGCTTTCTTT	CASSLERQASPEAFF
.	TRBV19	TRBD2	TRBJ2-3	TGTGCCACCTCTAGCGGGCCCGCCACAGATACGCAGTATTTT	CATSSGPATDTQYF
.	TRBV10-3	.	TRBJ2-5	TGTGCCATCAGTGAGTCTATAAATTCTCAAGAGACCCAGTACTTC	CAISESINSQETQYF
.	TRBV6-5	.	TRBJ2-7	TGTGCCAGCAGTTATAGAGCCACTTACGAGCAGTACTTC	CASSYRATYEQYF